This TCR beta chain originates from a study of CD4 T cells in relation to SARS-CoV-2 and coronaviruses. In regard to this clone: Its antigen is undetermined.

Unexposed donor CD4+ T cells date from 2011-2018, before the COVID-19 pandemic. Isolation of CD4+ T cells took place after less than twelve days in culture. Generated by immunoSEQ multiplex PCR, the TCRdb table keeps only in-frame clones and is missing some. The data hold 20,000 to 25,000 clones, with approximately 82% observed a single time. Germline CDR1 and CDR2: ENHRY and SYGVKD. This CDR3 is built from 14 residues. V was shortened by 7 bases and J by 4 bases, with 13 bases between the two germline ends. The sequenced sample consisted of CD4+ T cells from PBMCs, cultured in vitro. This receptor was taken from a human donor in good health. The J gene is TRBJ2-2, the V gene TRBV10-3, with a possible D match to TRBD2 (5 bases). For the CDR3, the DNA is TGTGCCATCACGTGGAGCGGTACCACCGGGGAGCTGTTTTTT. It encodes CAITWSGTTGELFF.